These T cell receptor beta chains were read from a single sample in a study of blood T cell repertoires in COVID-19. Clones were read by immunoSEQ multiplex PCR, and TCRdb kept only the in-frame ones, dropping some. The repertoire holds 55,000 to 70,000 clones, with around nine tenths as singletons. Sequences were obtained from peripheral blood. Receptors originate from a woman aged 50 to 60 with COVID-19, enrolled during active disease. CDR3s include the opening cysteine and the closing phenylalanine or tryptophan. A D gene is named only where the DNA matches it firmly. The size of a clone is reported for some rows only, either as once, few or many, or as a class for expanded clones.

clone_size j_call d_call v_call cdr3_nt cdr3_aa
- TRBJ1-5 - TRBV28 TGTGCCAGCATGGAATCGCGGACTTATAGCAATCAGCCCCAGCATTTT CASMESRTYSNQPQHF
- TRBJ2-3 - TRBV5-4 TGTGCCAGCAGTCCAGACCAGACTAGCACAGATACGCAGTATTTT CASSPDQTSTDTQYF
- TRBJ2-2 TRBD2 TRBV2 TGTGCCAGCAGTGGGCTAGCGGGAGCTGCCGGGGAGCTGTTTTTT CASSGLAGAAGELFF
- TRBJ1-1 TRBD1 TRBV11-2 TGTGCCAGCAGTTTACCGGGACAGGGGGTTGGAGCTTTCTTT CASSLPGQGVGAFF
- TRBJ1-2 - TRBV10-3 TGTGCCATCAGCAAAGACACAGACGGCTACACCTTC CAISKDTDGYTF
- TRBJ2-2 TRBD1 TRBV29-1 TGCAGCGTTGAAGATCAGGGGGTCGGGGAGCTGTTTTTT CSVEDQGVGELFF
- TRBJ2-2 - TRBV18 TGTGCCAGCTCACCCTTTACTAGTTCGCCCACCGGGGAGCTGTTTTTT CASSPFTSSPTGELFF
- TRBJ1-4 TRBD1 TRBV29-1 TGCAGCGCCCTGACAGGGATCAATGAAAAACTGTTTTTT CSALTGINEKLFF
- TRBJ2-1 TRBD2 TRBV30 TGTGCCTGGAAATCACTAGCGGGAAACGATGAGCAGTTCTTC CAWKSLAGNDEQFF
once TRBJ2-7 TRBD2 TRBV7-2 TGTGCCAGCAGCTCGGGACTAGGGCCACGCGAGCAGTACTTC CASSSGLGPREQYF
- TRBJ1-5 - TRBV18 TGTGCCAGCTCACTCGGACATATGGGTCAGCCCCAGCATTTT CASSLGHMGQPQHF
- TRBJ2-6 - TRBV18 TGTGCCAGCTCACCCCCGTCTGGGGCCAACGTCCTGACTTTC CASSPPSGANVLTF
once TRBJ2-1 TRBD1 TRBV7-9 TGTGCCAGCAGCTTAGCGCAGGACAGGGGGCAGTTCTTC CASSLAQDRGQFF
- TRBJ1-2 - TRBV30 TGTGCCTGTATCAGGGGCTATGGCTACACCTTC CACIRGYGYTF
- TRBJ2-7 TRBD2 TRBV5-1 TGCGCCAGCAGCTTGGATTTAGCGGGATCTAACGAGCAGTACTTC CASSLDLAGSNEQYF
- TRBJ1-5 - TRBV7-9 TGTGCCAGCAGCTTAAACGGACAGAATCAGCCCCAGCATTTT CASSLNGQNQPQHF
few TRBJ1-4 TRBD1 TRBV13 TGTGCCAGCAGCTTCTCGACAGGGGCGCCGGGTGAAAAACTGTTTTTT CASSFSTGAPGEKLFF
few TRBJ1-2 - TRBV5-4 TGTGCCAGCAGCTCCATGACAGTCTCCCCATATGGCTACACCTTC CASSSMTVSPYGYTF
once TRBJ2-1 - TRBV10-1 TGCGCCAGCAGTGACAGGCCTTACAATGAGCAGTTCTTC CASSDRPYNEQFF
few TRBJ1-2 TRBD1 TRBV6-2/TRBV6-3 TGTGCCAGCAGCCGAACGACAGGGAGCTATGGCTACACCTTC CASSRTTGSYGYTF
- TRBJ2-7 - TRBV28 TGTGCCAGCCGGGCTGGCGGGACGGACGAGCAGTACTTC CASRAGGTDEQYF
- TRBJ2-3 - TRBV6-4 TGTGCCAGCAGGAAACAACCCACAGATACGCAGTATTTT CASRKQPTDTQYF
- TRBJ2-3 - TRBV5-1 TGCGCCAGCAGCTTGGCCCGGAGCACAGATACGCAGTATTTT CASSLARSTDTQYF
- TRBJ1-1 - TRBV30 TGTGCCTGGTCCGGGTTAGAAGCTTTCTTT CAWSGLEAFF
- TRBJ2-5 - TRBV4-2 TGTGCCAGCAGCCAAGATTACGGGAGAGGAGAGACCCAGTACTTC CASSQDYGRGETQYF
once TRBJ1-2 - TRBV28 TGTGCCAGCAGTTGGGAGACGGATCTCTATGGCTACACCTTC CASSWETDLYGYTF
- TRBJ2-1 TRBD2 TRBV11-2 TGTGCCAGCAGCTCCCCTGTGGGTAGCGGGAGCCCCGGGTACAATGAGCAGTTCTTC CASSSPVGSGSPGYNEQFF
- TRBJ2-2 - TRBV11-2 TGTGCCAGCAGCGGCAGGGCCGTATCGGGGGAGCTGTTTTTT CASSGRAVSGELFF
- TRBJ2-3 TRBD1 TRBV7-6 TGTGCCAGCAGCTTCCGGGACAGGGCAACGGATACGCAGTATTTT CASSFRDRATDTQYF
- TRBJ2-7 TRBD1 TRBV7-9 TGTGCCAGCAGCCTCGACAGGGAGTGGAACGAGCAGTACTTC CASSLDREWNEQYF
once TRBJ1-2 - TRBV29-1 TGCAGCGTTGACCCATCGAGACCGGCACAGGGCTATGGCTACACCTTC CSVDPSRPAQGYGYTF
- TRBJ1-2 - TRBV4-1 TGCGCCAGCAGCCAAATTTCTTGGGCCCGTTCGGCAATTGGCTACACCTTC CASSQISWARSAIGYTF
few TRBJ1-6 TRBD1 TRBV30 TGTGCCTGGAGTAGGGGACAGGGATCCCCCCTCCACTTT CAWSRGQGSPLHF
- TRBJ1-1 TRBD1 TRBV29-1 TGCAGCGTGATGACAGGGACGAACACTGAAGCTTTCTTT CSVMTGTNTEAFF
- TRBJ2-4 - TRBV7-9 TGTGCCAGCAGCCACACCCCGATAGGGGTTCAGGCCAAAAACATTCAGTACTTC CASSHTPIGVQAKNIQYF
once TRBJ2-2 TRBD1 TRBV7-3 TGTGCCAGCAGTCCGACAGGGGCCTACACCGGGGAGCTGTTTTTT CASSPTGAYTGELFF
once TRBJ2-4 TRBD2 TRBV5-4 TGTGCCAGCAGCACTCCTAGCGGACTAGCCAAAAACATTCAGTACTTC CASSTPSGLAKNIQYF
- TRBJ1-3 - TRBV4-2 TGTGCCAGCAGCCAAGAGGAGCCATTTGGAAACACCATATATTTT CASSQEEPFGNTIYF
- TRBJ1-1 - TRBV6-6 TGTGCCAGCAGCCGCGCTTCGAACACTGAAGCTTTCTTT CASSRASNTEAFF
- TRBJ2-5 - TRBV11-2 TGTGCCAGCAGCTGGAGATCGTTGAGGACCCAGTACTTC CASSWRSLRTQYF
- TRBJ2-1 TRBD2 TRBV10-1 TGCGCCAGCAGTGTAAGAGCGGGAGGCTACAATGAGCAGTTCTTC CASSVRAGGYNEQFF